What follows are 5 T cell receptor beta chains derived from one specimen sequenced in a study of follicular helper T cells after annual influenza vaccination. Profiled with immunoSEQ multiplex PCR; TCRdb holds only in-frame clones, not every one. This sample has about 8,300 clones; roughly 80% occur once, and the top ten carry more than 1%. Time point in this sample: 2014-2015 season, pre-vaccination. The sequenced sample was CXCR5+ CD38- circulating T follicular helper cells from blood, obtained on the day of influenza vaccination. The subset is: circulating Tfh, non-naive CD4+CXCR5+PD-1+ (ICOS+CD38+ or ICOS-CD38-). Source of these receptors: an adult who received the influenza vaccine.

V is TRBV15 and J is TRBJ2-7, with 8 positions matching TRBD1. After removal of 2 bases from V and 3 bases from J, the junction contained 3 bases not matched to a gene. CDR3 length: 14 residues. CDR1 is LNHNV, CDR2 YYDKDF, per germline (reference sequence). The CDR3 DNA sequence: TGTGCCACCAGCAGACCAGGGGGCAGCTACGAGCAGTACTTC. Translating it yields CATSRPGGSYEQYF.

The CDR3 DNA sequence: TGTGCCAGTAGTACGAGGGCCCAGGTCAACGTCCTGACTTTC. Its protein product is CASSTRAQVNVLTF. V and J are TRBV19 and TRBJ2-6; maybe TRBD2 (5 bases). V dropped 4 bases and J dropped 9 bases, with 13 bases sitting between them. The length of the CDR3 is 14 residues. CDR1 is LNHDA, CDR2 SQIVND, per germline (reference sequence).

The V call is TRBV9, the J call TRBJ2-3; no firm D call. Germline CDR1 and CDR2: SGDLS and YYNGEE. Trimming took off 6 bases at V and 2 bases at J, with 19 bases between the two ends. The CDR3 sequence is 16 residues long. The chain's CDR3 is CASTPPSAHSTDTQYF. DNA of the CDR3: TGTGCCAGCACCCCCCCGAGCGCCCACTCCACAGATACGCAGTATTTT. The full variable domain, its missing parts supplied by reference TRBV9 and TRBJ2-3, is DSGVTQTPKHLITATGQRVTLRCSPRSGDLSVYWYQQSLDQGLQFLIQYYNGEERAKGNILERFSAQQFPDLHSELNLSSLELGDSALYFCASTPPSAHSTDTQYFGPGTRLTVL.

The rearrangement uses TRBV18 and TRBJ2-7; D ambiguous. In germline, CDR1 is KGHSH, CDR2 LQKENI. The CDR3 is made up of 13 amino acids. With 4 bases removed from V and 4 bases from J, the gap between germline ends came to 11 bases. CDR3 loop: CASSLDLGYEQYF. CDR3 DNA sequence: TGTGCCAGCTCACTGGATCTAGGTTACGAGCAGTACTTC.

The rearrangement links TRBV5-1 to TRBJ1-3; D is ambiguous. The CDR3 spans 15 residues. V lost 4 bases, J lost 0 bases, and 11 bases lay in between. Germline V gene sequence: CDR1 SGHRS, CDR2 YFSETQ. The CDR3 protein is CASSPSATSGNTIYF. Here the CDR3 DNA reads TGCGCCAGCAGCCCTAGTGCGACCTCTGGAAACACCATATATTTT.